This TCR beta chain was profiled in a study of T cell repertoires in ileal Crohn's disease. Study background: About half of patients got postoperative therapy: approximately twelve thiopurines, approximately 18 anti-TNF.

From germline, CDR1 is SGHRS and CDR2 YFSETQ. CDR3 length: 13 amino acids. V lost 0 bases to trimming and J lost 3 bases, with 4 bases between them. TCRB immunosequencing input was five hundred nanograms of biopsy DNA per sample. Measured with immunoSEQ multiplex PCR; TCRdb has only the in-frame clones, and not every one. The sample has roughly 7,200 clones, 75% to 85% seen once. The chain joins TRBV5-1 to TRBJ1-3; no clear D. Sequenced material: ileal tissue. The clonotype was recovered from an adult with Crohn's disease. As DNA, the CDR3 is TGCGCCAGCAGCTTGGGCAGTGGAAACACCATATATTTT. Translating gives CASSLGSGNTIYF.